This TCR beta chain was captured in a study of cytomegalovirus exposure and HLA in healthy donors. The PCR was carried out with 60 Vbeta primers and 13 Jbeta primers. Sequencing used immunoSEQ multiplex PCR; TCRdb keeps in-frame clones, though not all of them. The table has around 130,000 clones, 60% to 85% seen once. The sample taken for sequencing was PBMCs. The sequence derives from a human donor in good health.

This CDR3 reads CASSLPSADRNTEAFF. The CDR3 bases are TGTGCCAGCAGTTTGCCCTCGGCAGACAGGAACACTGAAGCTTTCTTT. The chain has TRBV28 and TRBJ1-1; weak D call: TRBD1 (5 bases). This CDR3 contains 16 residues. Per germline, CDR1 MDHEN and CDR2 SYDVKM. Trimming pared 3 bases from V and 1 base from J, leaving 15 bases between. The complete variable domain, with remaining parts taken from reference TRBV28 and TRBJ1-1, reads DVKVTQSSRYLVKRTGEKVFLECVQDMDHENMFWYRQDPGLGLRLIYFSYDVKMKEKGDIPEGYSVSREKKERFSLILESASTNQTSMYLCASSLPSADRNTEAFFGQGTRLTVV.